The present TCR beta chain was sequenced within a study of OX40 agonist ivuxolimab in advanced cancers. For context, the study as a whole: The costimulatory receptor OX40 (CD134) was targeted by ivuxolimab, a fully human IgG2 agonistic monoclonal antibody. Intravenous ivuxolimab was administered to patients every 2 weeks at six dose levels: 0.01, 0.1, 0.3, 1.5, 3 and 10 mg/kg. Of the approximately 50 dose-escalation patients, hepatocellular carcinoma was present in about 19, melanoma in around 15, renal cell carcinoma in 9 and head and neck cancer in 9. In the dose-escalation cohort, 75% to 85% of patients were male, and the mean age was 60 years with a range of roughly 23 to 79. Patients were allowed to have had prior anti-PD-1, anti-PD-L1 or anti-CTLA-4 therapy, and approximately 40% of the dose-escalation patients had been treated with checkpoint inhibitors. Partial responses occurred in three dose-escalation patients: two with cutaneous melanoma and one with hepatocellular carcinoma. Peripheral TCRbeta sequencing aimed to test whether ivuxolimab altered TCR sequence diversity and caused clonal T-cell expansion. The paper covers the monotherapy dose-escalation part of the phase I ivuxolimab trial, which included N = 52 patients. What the work shows at the level of the full study, not this receptor alone: At doses of 0.1 to 3.0 mg/kg, clonal expansion of both CD4+ and CD8+ T cells in blood was seen between baseline and week 6. On average, CD8+ T cells showed more expanded clones than CD4+ T cells after ivuxolimab. Which antigens the clonally expanded peripheral T cells were specific for was not determined. In the 0.1-3.0 mg/kg groups, partial responders had among the lowest normalized peripheral clonal expansion, particularly in CD8+ T cells. Low levels of normalized T-cell clonal expansion were also shown by some nonresponding patients.

The trial excluded patients who had a history of autoimmune disease or were on systemic immunosuppression. Peripheral blood for TCR sequencing was collected from all dose cohorts at baseline, on cycle 4 day 1, and on cycle 7 day 1. Samples came from an open-label, multicenter, first-in-human phase I dose-escalation trial of ivuxolimab. Adults with locally advanced or metastatic melanoma, renal cell carcinoma, hepatocellular carcinoma or head and neck squamous cell carcinoma were enrolled in the trial. Before TCR sequencing, CD4+ T cells and CD8+ T cells from peripheral blood were sorted into separate populations. Note on this clone: Its recognized antigen is unknown. The record has no base qualities; no much larger clone is one base away.

For sequencing of the TCRbeta CDR3 region, genomic DNA was extracted from the sorted cells. The immunoSEQ Assay was used for sequencing of TCRbeta CDR3 regions. Imported from immuneACCESS, the table was reduced by TCRdb to in-frame sequences with V and J called. These copies leave out some clones; in studies compared against another copy, an unresolved V gene accounts for under half, and the cause of the remainder is not known. This sample comprises 100,000 or so clones, 75% to 90% of them detected only once. The ten top clones hold about 0.15% of the sample. The sequencing here drew on CD4+ or CD8+ T cells sorted from blood, taken in a trial of the OX40 agonist ivuxolimab. The receptor was isolated from an adult with an advanced solid tumor such as melanoma, head and neck, liver or kidney cancer.

In nucleotide form, the sequence is TGTGCCAGCAGCCGAACGGGGACAGGGAAAGAAAAACTGTTTTTT. Translated, it gives CASSRTGTGKEKLFF. This chain is built from TRBV4-2 and TRBJ1-4; 9 bases in between match TRBD1. As encoded in the germline V gene, CDR1 is LGHNA while CDR2 is YNFKEQ. Reading from cysteine to phenylalanine, the CDR3 counts 15 amino acids. Of the read, only the CDR3 DNA is kept; its 45 bases are in frame from base 1. Here V drops 4 bases and J drops 8 bases, and the junction holds 8 bases not matched to any gene.